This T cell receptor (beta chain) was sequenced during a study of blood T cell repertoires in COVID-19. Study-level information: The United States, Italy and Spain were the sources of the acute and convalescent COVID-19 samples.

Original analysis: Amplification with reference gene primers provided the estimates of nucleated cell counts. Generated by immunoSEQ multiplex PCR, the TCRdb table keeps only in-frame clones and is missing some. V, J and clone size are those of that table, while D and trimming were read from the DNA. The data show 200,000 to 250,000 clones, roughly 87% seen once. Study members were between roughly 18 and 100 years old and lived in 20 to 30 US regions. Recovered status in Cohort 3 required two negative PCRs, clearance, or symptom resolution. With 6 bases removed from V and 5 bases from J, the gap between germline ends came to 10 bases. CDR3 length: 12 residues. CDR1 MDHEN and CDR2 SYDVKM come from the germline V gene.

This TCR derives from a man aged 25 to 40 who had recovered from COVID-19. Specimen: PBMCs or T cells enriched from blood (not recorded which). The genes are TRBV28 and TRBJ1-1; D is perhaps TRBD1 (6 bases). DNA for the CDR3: TGTGCCAGCAGACCAACAGGGACTGAAGCTTTCTTT. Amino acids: CASRPTGTEAFF.